This TCR beta chain appears in the sequencing data of a study of identical twins. Note on this clonotype: What it binds is not known.

Germline V gene data show CDR1 as DFQATT and CDR2 as SNEGSKA (reference sequence). The CDR3 runs 15 residues. V trimming: 3 bases; J trimming: 5 bases; junction bases outside the gene matches: 8. Addition of a universal primer site occurred through template switching, and cDNA carried unique molecular identifiers. TCRdb ran MiXCR on the 5' RACE reads and lists one entry per CDR3 protein. Of about 340,000 distinct CDR3 sequences detected, approximately 10% appear once; the ten largest clones hold about 8.1%. General study findings and limits: There is a chance that invariant MAIT and iNKT cells partially muddied zero-insertion analyses. Out-of-frame alpha sequences shared by twins were enriched for low generation probability.

Every donor was a healthy Caucasian. The chain has TRBV20-1 and TRBJ2-3; TRBD2 aligns across 10 bases. The source is a woman aged 45-59 years in good health. Sequencing was carried out using naive T cells sorted from blood. The CDR3 sequence is CSASPGTSVGDTQYF. Here the CDR3 DNA reads TGCAGTGCTAGCCCCGGGACTAGCGTTGGAGATACGCAGTATTTT.